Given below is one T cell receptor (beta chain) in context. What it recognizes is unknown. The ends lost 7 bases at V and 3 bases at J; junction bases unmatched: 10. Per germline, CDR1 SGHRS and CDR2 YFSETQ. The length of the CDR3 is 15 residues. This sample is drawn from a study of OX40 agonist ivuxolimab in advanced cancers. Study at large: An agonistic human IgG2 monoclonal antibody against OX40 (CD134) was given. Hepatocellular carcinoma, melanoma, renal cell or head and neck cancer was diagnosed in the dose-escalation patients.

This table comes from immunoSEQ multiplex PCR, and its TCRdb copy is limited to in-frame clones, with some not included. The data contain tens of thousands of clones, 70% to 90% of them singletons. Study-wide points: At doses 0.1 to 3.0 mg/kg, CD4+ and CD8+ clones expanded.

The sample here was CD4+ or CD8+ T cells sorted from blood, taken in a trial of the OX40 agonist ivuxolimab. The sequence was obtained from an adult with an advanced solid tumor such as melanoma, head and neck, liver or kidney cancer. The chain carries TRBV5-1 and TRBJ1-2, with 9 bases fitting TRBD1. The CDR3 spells CASRSGTGKHYGYTF. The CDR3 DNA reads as TGCGCCAGCCGTTCCGGGACAGGGAAACACTATGGCTACACCTTC.